This is a list of T cell receptor beta chains from one sample in a study of T cell responses to AZD1222 COVID-19 vaccine. Assay used: immunoSEQ multiplex PCR; TCRdb lists only in-frame clones, some missing. This table holds about 160,000 clones, about nine tenths found once. This material consisted of peripheral blood, taken on day 0 of AZD1222 vaccination. Source of these receptors: an adult in good health. Both conserved end residues are part of each CDR3. Each record gives: CDR3 DNA, CDR3 protein, D gene, V gene, J gene, clone size. The D gene is left open where the match is weak. Clone sizes are given selectively: once, few, many, or a class where the clone is expanded.

DNA: TGTGCCAGTGGGAAAGCCGAAACCGCATATGGCTACACCTTC
CDR3: CASGKAETAYGYTF
D: .
V: TRBV10-3
J: TRBJ1-2
size: .

DNA: TGTGCCAGCAGGTCGGGTCAGCCCCAGCATTTT
CDR3: CASRSGQPQHF
D: .
V: TRBV28
J: TRBJ1-5
size: .

DNA: TGTGCCTGGAGTAGCTACAGGGCGAGAGGAAACACCATATATTTT
CDR3: CAWSSYRARGNTIYF
D: .
V: TRBV30
J: TRBJ1-3
size: .

DNA: TGTGCCTGGAGGGAGAGACTAGCGGCAGAGACCCAGTACTTC
CDR3: CAWRERLAAETQYF
D: TRBD2
V: TRBV30
J: TRBJ2-5
size: .

DNA: TGTGCCAGTAGTCCCAACTTCGGGGAGCTGTTTTTT
CDR3: CASSPNFGELFF
D: .
V: TRBV19
J: TRBJ2-2
size: .

DNA: TGTGCCAGCAGCCCTCGGCTTAACACCGGGGAGCTGTTTTTT
CDR3: CASSPRLNTGELFF
D: .
V: TRBV11-3
J: TRBJ2-2
size: .

DNA: TGCGCCAGCAGCTTGGAGGCGGGAAGCTCCTACAATGAGCAGTTCTTC
CDR3: CASSLEAGSSYNEQFF
D: .
V: TRBV5-1
J: TRBJ2-1
size: .

DNA: TGCGCCAGCAGCCAGACAGGGGGCAGGAACACTGAAGCTTTCTTT
CDR3: CASSQTGGRNTEAFF
D: TRBD1
V: TRBV5-1
J: TRBJ1-1
size: .

DNA: TGTGCCAGCAGACGGACAGTAGCCGACGAGCAGTACTTC
CDR3: CASRRTVADEQYF
D: .
V: TRBV3-1/TRBV3-2
J: TRBJ2-7
size: .

DNA: TGTGCCAGCAGTTACTCTCGAACAGGGGGCTACGAGCAGTACTTC
CDR3: CASSYSRTGGYEQYF
D: TRBD1
V: TRBV6-5
J: TRBJ2-7
size: .

DNA: TGTGCCAGCGAGGCGGGGAGCCTCTCTGGAAACACCATATATTTT
CDR3: CASEAGSLSGNTIYF
D: .
V: TRBV6-5
J: TRBJ1-3
size: .

DNA: TGTGCCAGCATCGCCGGGATCCTCTACGAGCAGTACTTC
CDR3: CASIAGILYEQYF
D: .
V: TRBV25-1
J: TRBJ2-7
size: .

DNA: TGTGCCAGCAGCCAAGAGATAGGGGGGGCGGCTTTCTTT
CDR3: CASSQEIGGAAFF
D: .
V: TRBV14
J: TRBJ1-1
size: once